This T cell receptor (beta chain) was recovered during a study of immune cell composition in non-small cell lung cancer. Study-level points and caveats: Dominant in vivo tumour-associated clones were not shown to share tumour-reactive sequences. Tumour-associated clones >0.5% occurred in roughly 30% of adenocarcinomas, roughly 75% of squamous.

To note about this clone: What it binds is unknown.

Clones were sequenced by immunoSEQ multiplex PCR, and TCRdb holds only the in-frame ones, with some missing. The sample carries roughly 3,200 clones, roughly 80% recorded once. Sequencing used lung tumor tissue. The TCR originated in a human donor with non-small cell lung cancer.

This CDR3 reads CASSLGQGTETQYF. CDR3 nucleotides: TGTGCCAGCAGCTTGGGACAGGGAACGGAGACCCAGTACTTC. This rearrangement joins TRBV7-2 to TRBJ2-5; TRBD1 matches 9 bases. From germline, CDR1 is SGHTA and CDR2 FQGNSA. The length of the CDR3 is 14 residues. The ends lost 3 bases at V and 5 bases at J; junction bases unmatched: 4.